This TCR beta chain is from a study of CD8 T cells in ankylosing spondylitis. Study observations and caveats: Researchers reportedly found disease-linked clones significantly enriched in matched ankylosing spondylitis synovial fluid. In ankylosing spondylitis blood, a motif of roughly 8 highly homologous TCR beta variants appeared characteristic. Disease-associated clones were CD8+ and fairly uncommon in peripheral blood.

The sample holds a few counts of this clonotype. The antigen is unknown. TCRdb analysed the 5' RACE reads with MiXCR anew, one entry per CDR3 protein. The sample has approximately 300,000 distinct CDR3 sequences; 6.5% to 10% are singletons. Trimming took off 5 bases at V and 4 bases at J, with 11 bases between the two ends. The CDR3 runs 14 residues. Looked up from germline, CDR1 is SGHTA and CDR2 is FQGNSA. The TCR originated in a male donor with ankylosing spondylitis. Sequenced input: blood, either unsorted or a sorted T cell fraction (not recorded which). The chain recombines TRBV7-2 with TRBJ1-4; possibly TRBD1 for D (6 bases). The chain's CDR3 is CASSRRGNNEKLFF. Here the CDR3 DNA reads TGTGCCAGCAGCCGCAGGGGCAATAATGAAAAACTGTTTTTT.